A selection of T cell receptor beta chains follows, all from one sample in a study of early T cells in non-severe SARS-CoV-2 infection. Each CDR3 protein gets one entry after TCRdb re-called the 5' RACE reads with MiXCR. The data contain tens of thousands of distinct CDR3 sequences, roughly 12% of them singletons. The sequenced sample was whole blood, obtained at baseline. The receptors derive from an adult who was a healthcare worker with PCR-confirmed SARS-CoV-2 infection or an uninfected control (not recorded which). CDR3s include the opening cysteine and the closing phenylalanine or tryptophan. Fields, in order: V gene, J gene, clone size, D gene, CDR3 DNA, CDR3 protein. The D gene is left open where the match is weak. For some rows the clone size is stated as once, few or many, or as a class when expanded; others skip it.

v_call: TRBV12-3/TRBV12-4; j_call: TRBJ1-1; clone_size: -; d_call: -; cdr3_nt: TGTGCCAGCAGTTTGGGGATTTTGAACACTGAAGCTTTCTTT; cdr3_aa: CASSLGILNTEAFF
v_call: TRBV3-1; j_call: TRBJ1-2; clone_size: few; d_call: TRBD1; cdr3_nt: TGTGCCAGCAGCTTGTGGACAGGGGAATATGGCTACACCTTC; cdr3_aa: CASSLWTGEYGYTF
v_call: TRBV27; j_call: TRBJ1-1; clone_size: few; d_call: -; cdr3_nt: TGTGCCAGCAGCGGGACCGCCGTTCCGGAAGCTTTCTTT; cdr3_aa: CASSGTAVPEAFF
v_call: TRBV18; j_call: TRBJ2-6; clone_size: many; d_call: -; cdr3_nt: TGTGCCAGCTCACTTACGCCAGGGACTGGGGCCAACGTCCTGACTTTC; cdr3_aa: CASSLTPGTGANVLTF
v_call: TRBV7-8; j_call: TRBJ2-1; clone_size: -; d_call: TRBD2; cdr3_nt: TGTGCCAGCAGCCCAAGGCGGGGGTACGATGAGCAGTTCTTC; cdr3_aa: CASSPRRGYDEQFF
v_call: TRBV20-1; j_call: TRBJ1-2; clone_size: medium-sized; d_call: TRBD1; cdr3_nt: TGCAGTGCTAGAGGGGACAGCAACTATGGCTACACCTTC; cdr3_aa: CSARGDSNYGYTF
v_call: TRBV11-2; j_call: TRBJ1-3; clone_size: few; d_call: -; cdr3_nt: TGTGCCAGCAGCTTAAGATCCCACAGGGACACCATATATTTT; cdr3_aa: CASSLRSHRDTIYF
v_call: TRBV7-6; j_call: TRBJ2-7; clone_size: -; d_call: TRBD2; cdr3_nt: TGTGCCAGCAGCAAGATGACTAGCGGGGGGGAGCAGTACTTC; cdr3_aa: CASSKMTSGGEQYF
v_call: TRBV6-5; j_call: TRBJ2-1; clone_size: -; d_call: -; cdr3_nt: TGTGCCAGCAGTTACTCAGAGAGCTCCTACAATGAGCAGTTCTTC; cdr3_aa: CASSYSESSYNEQFF
v_call: TRBV27; j_call: TRBJ2-5; clone_size: -; d_call: TRBD1; cdr3_nt: TGTGCCAGCAGTTTTGTGAAGGGACAGGGTGAAGAGACCCAGTACTTC; cdr3_aa: CASSFVKGQGEETQYF
v_call: TRBV14; j_call: TRBJ2-4; clone_size: few; d_call: -; cdr3_nt: TGTGCCAGCAGCCAAGATCGGCGGGGATCGAACATTCAGTACTTC; cdr3_aa: CASSQDRRGSNIQYF
v_call: TRBV5-5; j_call: TRBJ1-5; clone_size: few; d_call: -; cdr3_nt: TGTGCCAGCAGCGAGATTCCTTCGGGCAATCAGCCCCAGCATTTT; cdr3_aa: CASSEIPSGNQPQHF
v_call: TRBV25-1; j_call: TRBJ2-3; clone_size: few; d_call: TRBD1; cdr3_nt: TGTGCCAGTGACAGGGGTACAGATACGCAGTATTTT; cdr3_aa: CASDRGTDTQYF
v_call: TRBV3-1; j_call: TRBJ2-7; clone_size: few; d_call: -; cdr3_nt: TGTGCCAGCAGCTGGGGACGGGCCCACGAGCAGTACTTC; cdr3_aa: CASSWGRAHEQYF
v_call: TRBV7-9; j_call: TRBJ2-1; clone_size: -; d_call: -; cdr3_nt: TGTGCCAGCAGCTTCCCTTCAGGGGTTGTCAATGAGCAGTTCTTC; cdr3_aa: CASSFPSGVVNEQFF
v_call: TRBV27; j_call: TRBJ2-1; clone_size: -; d_call: TRBD1; cdr3_nt: TGTGCCAGCAGTTTAATCGGGACAGGTCTTTACAATGAGCAGTTCTTC; cdr3_aa: CASSLIGTGLYNEQFF
v_call: TRBV5-4; j_call: TRBJ1-2; clone_size: -; d_call: -; cdr3_nt: TGTGCCAGCAGCTCGTCCCGGGACAACCCCGCTAACTATGGCTACACCTTC; cdr3_aa: CASSSSRDNPANYGYTF
v_call: TRBV6-1; j_call: TRBJ2-3; clone_size: -; d_call: TRBD1; cdr3_nt: TGTGCCAGCAGTGGAACAGGGGAAGATACGCAGTATTTT; cdr3_aa: CASSGTGEDTQYF
v_call: TRBV20-1; j_call: TRBJ2-3; clone_size: few; d_call: TRBD2; cdr3_nt: TGCAGTGCTCAAAACGACGGACTAGCGGGCCCCACAGATACGCAGTATTTT; cdr3_aa: CSAQNDGLAGPTDTQYF
v_call: TRBV12-3/TRBV12-4; j_call: TRBJ2-7; clone_size: few; d_call: -; cdr3_nt: TGTGCCAGCAGTAGAGGGTCTGGCGTCGGAGATGGGTTCGAGCAGTACTTC; cdr3_aa: CASSRGSGVGDGFEQYF
v_call: TRBV6-2/TRBV6-3; j_call: TRBJ2-1; clone_size: once; d_call: TRBD1; cdr3_nt: TGTGCCAGCAGTCCCCGGACAGGGGGATATGAGCAGTTATTC; cdr3_aa: CASSPRTGGYEQLF
v_call: TRBV7-9; j_call: TRBJ2-1; clone_size: few; d_call: TRBD1; cdr3_nt: TGTGCCAGCAGCCCTCCTAGGACAGGGAATGAGCAGTTCTTC; cdr3_aa: CASSPPRTGNEQFF
v_call: TRBV6-6; j_call: TRBJ1-4; clone_size: many; d_call: -; cdr3_nt: TGTGCCAGCGGGGGGGCAACTAATGAAAAACTGTTTTTT; cdr3_aa: CASGGATNEKLFF
v_call: TRBV5-4; j_call: TRBJ2-7; clone_size: few; d_call: -; cdr3_nt: TGTGCCAGCAGCTCCGGGACGGACTCCTACGAGCAGTACTTC; cdr3_aa: CASSSGTDSYEQYF
v_call: TRBV14; j_call: TRBJ1-1; clone_size: -; d_call: -; cdr3_nt: TGTGCCAGCAGCTACCGGACTCACCGGAACACTGAAGCTTTCTTT; cdr3_aa: CASSYRTHRNTEAFF
v_call: TRBV20-1; j_call: TRBJ2-5; clone_size: -; d_call: -; cdr3_nt: TGCAGTGCTCCAGGGACTGGGGGGGAGACCCAGTACTTC; cdr3_aa: CSAPGTGGETQYF
v_call: TRBV30; j_call: TRBJ2-1; clone_size: -; d_call: TRBD2; cdr3_nt: TGTGCCTGGAGTGTATTAGCGGGGGTCAGTAATGAGCAGTTCTTC; cdr3_aa: CAWSVLAGVSNEQFF
v_call: TRBV20-1; j_call: TRBJ2-1; clone_size: -; d_call: -; cdr3_nt: TGCAGTGCTGCGGGACAGAGCTCCTACAATGAGCAGTTCTTC; cdr3_aa: CSAAGQSSYNEQFF
v_call: TRBV5-5; j_call: TRBJ2-3; clone_size: few; d_call: -; cdr3_nt: TGTGCCAGCAGCTTCTCTGGGGTAGCGGCGGATACGCAGTATTTT; cdr3_aa: CASSFSGVAADTQYF
v_call: TRBV6-6; j_call: TRBJ1-5; clone_size: many; d_call: -; cdr3_nt: TGTGCCAGCACCGGGACAATACTTAATCAGCCCCAGCATTTT; cdr3_aa: CASTGTILNQPQHF
v_call: TRBV30; j_call: TRBJ1-6; clone_size: -; d_call: TRBD1; cdr3_nt: TGTGCCTGGAGTGCCAGGGACAGGGGGAATTCACCCCTCCACTTT; cdr3_aa: CAWSARDRGNSPLHF
v_call: TRBV3-1; j_call: TRBJ2-1; clone_size: many; d_call: TRBD1; cdr3_nt: TGTGCCAGCAGCCAAGCAACAGGGACAGGGGGCAGAAATGAGCAGTTCTTC; cdr3_aa: CASSQATGTGGRNEQFF
v_call: TRBV27; j_call: TRBJ2-7; clone_size: many; d_call: -; cdr3_nt: TGTGCCAGCAGCCGCGGACTCACCTACGAGCAGTACTTC; cdr3_aa: CASSRGLTYEQYF